Below are 4 T cell receptor beta chains sequenced from a single sample in a study of CD8 T cells in Susac syndrome. With random hexamers, reverse transcription was performed on about 0.5 to 1 ug of RNA. TCRdb passed the immunoSEQ multiplex PCR reads through MiXCR, listing each CDR3 protein once. Among 160,000 or so distinct CDR3 sequences listed, 94% were seen once. Sequenced sample: CD4+ T cells from PBMCs. The receptors originated from a human donor with Susac syndrome.

J is TRBJ2-5 and V is TRBV7-9; the D is unclear. Trimming removed 11 bases at V and 0 bases at J, with 7 bases between. From germline, CDR1 is SEHNR and CDR2 FQNEAQ (reference sequence). This CDR3 contains 11 residues. CDR3 in amino acids: CAAANQETQYF. The CDR3 DNA reads TGTGCCGCGGCAAACCAAGAGACCCAGTACTTC. Variable domain in full (rest from reference TRBV7-9 and TRBJ2-5): DTGVSQNPRHKITKRGQNVTFRCDPISEHNRLYWYRQTLGQGPEFLTYFQNEAQLEKSRLLSDRFSAERPKGSFSTLEIQRTEQGDSAMYLCAAANQETQYFGPGTRLLVL.

This clonotype was observed a single time. CDR3 sequence reads: CASTLRTPRDPRETQYF. Here the CDR3 DNA reads TGTGCCAGCACCCTTAGGACCCCCCGGGACCCGAGGGAGACCCAGTACTTC. The V call is TRBV6-1, the J call TRBJ2-5, with D perhaps given as TRBD1 or TRBD2 (5 bases each). Trimming took 7 bases from V and 5 from J, leaving 26 bases between them. The CDR3 extends over 17 amino acids. Germline loops: CDR1 MNHNS, CDR2 SASEGT.

V usage is TRBV20-1 and J usage is TRBJ2-5; TRBD2 matches at 10 bases. This CDR3 is built from 14 residues. Looked up from germline, CDR1 is DFQATT and CDR2 is SNEGSKA (reference sequence). V shed 6 bases and J 5 bases; nucleotides not matched to a gene: 9. CDR3 region: CSAPTSGASETQYF. The CDR3 nucleotides are TGCAGTGCCCCTACTAGCGGGGCCTCGGAGACCCAGTACTTC.

The genes are TRBV20-1 and TRBJ2-3; TRBD2 matches 9 bases. The CDR3 is 15 residues long. Germline V gene lookup returns CDR1 DFQATT and CDR2 SNEGSKA (reference sequence). V lost 2 bases to trimming and J lost 3 bases; unmatched junction nucleotides: 6. DNA for the CDR3: TGCAGTGCTAGATCGGCTAGCGGGACGACAGATACGCAGTATTTT. Protein sequence: CSARSASGTTDTQYF.